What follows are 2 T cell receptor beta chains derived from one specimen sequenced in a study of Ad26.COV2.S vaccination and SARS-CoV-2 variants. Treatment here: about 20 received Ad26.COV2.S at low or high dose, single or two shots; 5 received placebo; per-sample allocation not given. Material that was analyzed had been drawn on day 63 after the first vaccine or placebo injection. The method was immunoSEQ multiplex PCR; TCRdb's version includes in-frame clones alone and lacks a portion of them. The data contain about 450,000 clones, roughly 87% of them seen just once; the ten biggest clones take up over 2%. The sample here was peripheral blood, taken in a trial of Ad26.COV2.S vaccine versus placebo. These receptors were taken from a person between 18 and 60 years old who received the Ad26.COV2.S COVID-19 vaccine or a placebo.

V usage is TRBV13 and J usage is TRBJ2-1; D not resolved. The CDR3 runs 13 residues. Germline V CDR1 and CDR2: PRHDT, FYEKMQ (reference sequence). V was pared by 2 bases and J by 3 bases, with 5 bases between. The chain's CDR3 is CASSLNGYNEQFF. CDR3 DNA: TGTGCCAGCAGCTTAAACGGCTACAATGAGCAGTTCTTC.

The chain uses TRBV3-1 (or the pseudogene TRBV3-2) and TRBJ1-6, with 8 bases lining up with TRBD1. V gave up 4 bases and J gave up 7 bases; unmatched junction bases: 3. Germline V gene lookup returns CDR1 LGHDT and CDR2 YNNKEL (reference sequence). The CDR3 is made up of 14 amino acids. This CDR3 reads CASSRTGNNSPLHF. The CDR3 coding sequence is TGTGCCAGCAGCCGGACAGGGAACAATTCACCCCTCCACTTT.